Many counts were recorded for the clone carrying this TCR beta chain. The target antigen is unknown. The primer mix had 60 Vbeta and 13 Jbeta primers. Data came from immunoSEQ multiplex PCR; TCRdb stores just in-frame clones and leaves some out. The table records about 100,000 clones, about 77% of them present only once. The data derive from a study of cytomegalovirus exposure and HLA in healthy donors. Overall study findings and caveats: Follow-up analysis later connected one missense variant in DCLRE1C with trimming of TCR beta V- and J-genes.

This CDR3 is built from 14 residues. With 2 bases clipped from V and 5 bases from J, the junction kept 3 bases outside the gene matches. CDR1 is SGHRS and CDR2 is YFSETQ in the germline V gene. Source material: PBMCs. This sequence joins TRBV5-1 and TRBJ1-1; 10 nucleotides line up with TRBD1. This receptor was taken from a woman aged 45-60 years in good health and CMV-seropositive. In DNA form, the CDR3 reads TGCGCCAGCAGCTTTGGACAGGGGGTAACTGAAGCTTTCTTT. Translating gives CASSFGQGVTEAFF.